The 2 T cell receptor beta chains listed next were all sequenced from one sample in a study of graft-versus-host responses after intestinal transplantation. No antigen has been identified for these receptors. Clones were sequenced by immunoSEQ multiplex PCR, and TCRdb holds only the in-frame ones, with some missing. The data contain about 88,000 clones, 94% of them singletons. The material sequenced was unstimulated CD4+ T cells sorted from spleen or lymph node cells, taken before transplant. The receptors come from a human donor who was the organ donor for an intestinal transplant.

J is TRBJ2-3 and V is TRBV14; TRBD2 agrees at 9 bases. The CDR3 is made up of 15 amino acids. The junction had 7 bases not matched to a gene; V was cut back by 5 bases and J by 4 bases. The V gene's germline CDR1 is SGHDN and CDR2 FVKESK. The DNA for the CDR3 is TGTGCCAGCAGCTGGCCGGGACTAGCTTCAGATACGCAGTATTTT. This encodes CASSWPGLASDTQYF.

The gene calls are TRBV6-5 and TRBJ2-7, with TRBD1 identical over 8 bases. J was trimmed by 2 bases and V by 8 bases; bases with no gene match: 5. The CDR3 length is 13 residues. Germline V gives CDR1 MNHEY, CDR2 SVGAGI. The CDR3 sequence is CASRDRPTYEQYF. In DNA, the CDR3 is TGTGCCAGCCGGGACAGGCCTACCTACGAGCAGTACTTC.